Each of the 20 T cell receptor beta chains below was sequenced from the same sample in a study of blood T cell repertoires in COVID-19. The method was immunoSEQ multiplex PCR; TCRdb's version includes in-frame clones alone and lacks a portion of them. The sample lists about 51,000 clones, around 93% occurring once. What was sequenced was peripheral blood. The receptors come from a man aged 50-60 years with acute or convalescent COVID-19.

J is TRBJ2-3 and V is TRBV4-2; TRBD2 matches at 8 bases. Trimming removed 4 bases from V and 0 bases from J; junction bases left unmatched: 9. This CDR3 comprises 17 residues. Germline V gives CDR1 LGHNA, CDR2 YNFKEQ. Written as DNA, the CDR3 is TGTGCCAGCAGCCCAACGATAGGGACTAGAAGCACAGATACGCAGTATTTT. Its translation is CASSPTIGTRSTDTQYF.

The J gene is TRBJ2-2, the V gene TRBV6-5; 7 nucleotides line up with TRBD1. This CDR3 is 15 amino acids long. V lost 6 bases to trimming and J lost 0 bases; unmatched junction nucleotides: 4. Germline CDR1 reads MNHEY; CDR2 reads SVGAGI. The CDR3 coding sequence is TGTGCCAGCAGATCCGGGACAGCGAACACCGGGGAGCTGTTTTTT. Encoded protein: CASRSGTANTGELFF.

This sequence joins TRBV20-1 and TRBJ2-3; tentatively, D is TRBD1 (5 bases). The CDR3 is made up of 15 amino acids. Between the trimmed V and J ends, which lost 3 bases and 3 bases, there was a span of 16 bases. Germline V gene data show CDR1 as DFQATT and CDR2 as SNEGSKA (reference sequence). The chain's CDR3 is CSASPKSGLTDTQYF. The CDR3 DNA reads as TGCAGTGCTAGTCCCAAATCAGGGTTGACAGATACGCAGTATTTT.

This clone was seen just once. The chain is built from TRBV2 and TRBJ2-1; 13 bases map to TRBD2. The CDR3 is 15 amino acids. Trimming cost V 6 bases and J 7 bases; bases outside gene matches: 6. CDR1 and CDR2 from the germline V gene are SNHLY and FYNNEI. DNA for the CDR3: TGTGCCAGCAGGGCTACTAGCGGGGGGGCAAATGAGCAGTTCTTC. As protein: CASRATSGGANEQFF.

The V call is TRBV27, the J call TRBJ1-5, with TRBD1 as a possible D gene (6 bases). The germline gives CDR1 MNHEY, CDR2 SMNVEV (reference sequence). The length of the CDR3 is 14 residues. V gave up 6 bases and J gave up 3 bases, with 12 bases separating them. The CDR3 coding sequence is TGTGCCAGCAGCCTTACAGGGTTCAATCAGCCCCAGCATTTT. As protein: CASSLTGFNQPQHF.

CDR3 nucleotide sequence: TGCGCCAGCAGCTTGGATATCGGGGGCTATGGCTACACCTTC. Its protein product is CASSLDIGGYGYTF. The V call is TRBV5-1, the J call TRBJ1-2; D might be TRBD1 (5 bases). Germline V gene lookup returns CDR1 SGHRS and CDR2 YFSETQ. The CDR3 contains 14 residues. Between the trimmed V and J ends, which lost 0 bases and 4 bases, there was a span of 10 bases.

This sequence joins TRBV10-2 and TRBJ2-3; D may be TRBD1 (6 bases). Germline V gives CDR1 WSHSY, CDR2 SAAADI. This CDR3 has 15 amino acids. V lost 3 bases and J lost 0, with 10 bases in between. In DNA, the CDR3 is TGCGCCAGCAGTGATAGCCAGGGGAGCACAGATACGCAGTATTTT. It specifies CASSDSQGSTDTQYF.

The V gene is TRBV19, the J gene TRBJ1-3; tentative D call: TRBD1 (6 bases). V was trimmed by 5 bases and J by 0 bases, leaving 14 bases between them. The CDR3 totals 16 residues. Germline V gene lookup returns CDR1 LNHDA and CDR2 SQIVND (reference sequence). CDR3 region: CASSPTGQSSGNTIYF. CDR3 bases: TGTGCCAGTAGTCCGACAGGCCAGAGCTCTGGAAACACCATATATTTT.

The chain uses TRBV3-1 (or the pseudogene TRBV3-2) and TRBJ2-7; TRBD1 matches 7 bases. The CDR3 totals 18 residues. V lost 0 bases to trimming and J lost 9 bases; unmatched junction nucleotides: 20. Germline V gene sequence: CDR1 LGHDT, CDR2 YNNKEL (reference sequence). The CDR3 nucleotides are TGTGCCAGCAGCCAAGACTATTCGGGACAGACCAGCCCCCAGCGGCAGTACTTC. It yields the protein CASSQDYSGQTSPQRQYF.

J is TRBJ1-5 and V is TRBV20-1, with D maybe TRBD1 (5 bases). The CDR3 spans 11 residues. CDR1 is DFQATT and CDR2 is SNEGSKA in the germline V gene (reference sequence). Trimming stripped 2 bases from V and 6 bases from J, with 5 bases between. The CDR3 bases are TGCAGTGCTAGACAGGGTCAGCCCCAGCATTTT. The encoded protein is CSARQGQPQHF.

CDR3 protein: CASSLESSGASYNEQFF. The CDR3 nucleotides read TGCGCCAGCAGCTTGGAATCTAGCGGGGCTTCCTACAATGAGCAGTTCTTC. This sequence joins TRBV5-1 and TRBJ2-1; TRBD2 matches at 9 bases. CDR3 length equals 17 residues. V shed 0 bases and J 1 base; nucleotides not matched to a gene: 5. The germline V gene encodes CDR1 SGHRS and CDR2 YFSETQ.

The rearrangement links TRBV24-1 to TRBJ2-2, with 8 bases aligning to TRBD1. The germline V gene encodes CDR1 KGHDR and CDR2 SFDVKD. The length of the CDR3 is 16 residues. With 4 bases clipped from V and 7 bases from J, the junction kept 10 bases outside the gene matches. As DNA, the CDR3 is TGTGCCACCAGTGACCCGACAGGGGCGGGTCTCGGGGAGCTGTTTTTT. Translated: CATSDPTGAGLGELFF.

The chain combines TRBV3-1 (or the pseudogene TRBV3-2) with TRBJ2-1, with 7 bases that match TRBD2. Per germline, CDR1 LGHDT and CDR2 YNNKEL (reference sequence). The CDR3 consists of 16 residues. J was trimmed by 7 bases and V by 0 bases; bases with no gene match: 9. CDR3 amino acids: CASSQEVLARRNEQFF. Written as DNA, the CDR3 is TGTGCCAGCAGCCAAGAGGTACTAGCGAGAAGAAATGAGCAGTTCTTC.

This chain's CDR3 is CASSAVGGGYNEQFF. The DNA of the CDR3 is TGTGCCAGCAGCGCCGTAGGCGGGGGGTACAATGAGCAGTTCTTC. The chain uses TRBV5-4 and TRBJ2-1; 8 positions match TRBD2. Trimming cost V 4 bases and J 4 bases; bases outside gene matches: 7. The germline gives CDR1 SGHNT, CDR2 YYREEE (reference sequence). CDR3 length equals 15 residues.

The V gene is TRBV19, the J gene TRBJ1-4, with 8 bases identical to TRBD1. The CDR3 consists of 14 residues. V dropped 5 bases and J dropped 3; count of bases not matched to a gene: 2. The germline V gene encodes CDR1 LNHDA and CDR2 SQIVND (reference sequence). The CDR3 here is CASSDRGSNEKLFF. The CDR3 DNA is TGTGCCAGTAGTGACAGGGGTTCTAATGAAAAACTGTTTTTT.

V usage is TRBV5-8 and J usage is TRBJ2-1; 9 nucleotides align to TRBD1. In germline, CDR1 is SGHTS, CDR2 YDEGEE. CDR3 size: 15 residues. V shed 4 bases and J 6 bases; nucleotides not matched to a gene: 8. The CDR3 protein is CASSRPGQGRNEQFF. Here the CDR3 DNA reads TGTGCCAGCAGCAGACCGGGACAGGGCCGCAATGAGCAGTTCTTC.

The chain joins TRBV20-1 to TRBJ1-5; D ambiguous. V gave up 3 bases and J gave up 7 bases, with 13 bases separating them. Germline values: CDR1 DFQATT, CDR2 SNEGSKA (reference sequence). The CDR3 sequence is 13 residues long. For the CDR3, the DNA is TGCAGTGCTAGTCTCGGAACGGGACAGCCCCAGCATTTT. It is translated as CSASLGTGQPQHF.

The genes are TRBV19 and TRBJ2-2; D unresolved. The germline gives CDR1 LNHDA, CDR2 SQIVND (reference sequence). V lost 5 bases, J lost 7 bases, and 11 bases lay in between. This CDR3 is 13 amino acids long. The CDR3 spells CASSRVNGGELFF. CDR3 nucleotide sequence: TGTGCCAGTAGTCGGGTGAATGGCGGGGAGCTGTTTTTT.

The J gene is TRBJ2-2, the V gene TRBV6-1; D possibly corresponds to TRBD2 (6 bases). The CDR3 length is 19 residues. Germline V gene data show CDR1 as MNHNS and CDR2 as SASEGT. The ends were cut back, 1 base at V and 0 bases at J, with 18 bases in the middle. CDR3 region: CASSEVRGTLLANTGELFF. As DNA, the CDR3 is TGTGCCAGCAGTGAAGTTCGGGGGACTCTACTCGCGAACACCGGGGAGCTGTTTTTT.

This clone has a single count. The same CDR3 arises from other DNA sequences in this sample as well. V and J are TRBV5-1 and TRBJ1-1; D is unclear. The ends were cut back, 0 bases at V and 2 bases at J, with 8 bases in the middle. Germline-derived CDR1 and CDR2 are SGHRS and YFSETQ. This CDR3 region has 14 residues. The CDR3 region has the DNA TGCGCCAGCAGCTTGGGTCACAAAAACACTGAAGCTTTCTTT. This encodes CASSLGHKNTEAFF.